These T cell receptor beta chains were read from a single sample in a study of blood T cell repertoires in COVID-19. This table comes from immunoSEQ multiplex PCR, and its TCRdb copy is limited to in-frame clones, with some not included. The sample yields 100,000 to 140,000 clones, about 90% seen once. The specimen was peripheral blood. These receptor sequences come from a man aged 35-49 years with active or convalescent COVID-19. The CDR3 runs from the conserved cysteine through the conserved F or W. D genes are given only for firm matches. Size values are once, few and many counts, or a class for expanded clones, and some rows have none.

D gene | clone size | J gene | V gene | CDR3 protein | CDR3 DNA
TRBD1 | once | TRBJ1-5 | TRBV18 | CASSPGQGDSNQPQHF | TGTGCCAGCTCACCGGGACAGGGGGATAGCAATCAGCCCCAGCATTTT
TRBD2 | few | TRBJ2-2 | TRBV3-1/TRBV3-2 | CASSQTGGNTGELFF | TGTGCCAGCAGCCAAACGGGAGGGAACACCGGGGAGCTGTTTTTT
TRBD2 | NA | TRBJ2-7 | TRBV27 | CASLRLAGVGEQYF | TGTGCCAGCTTACGACTAGCGGGAGTCGGCGAGCAGTACTTC
NA | NA | TRBJ1-5 | TRBV24-1 | CATSSAVGLISNQPQHF | TGTGCCACCAGTTCCGCGGTTGGGTTAATAAGCAATCAGCCCCAGCATTTT
TRBD1 | NA | TRBJ1-2 | TRBV6-2/TRBV6-3 | CASSYPDRVNGYTF | TGTGCCAGCAGTTACCCGGACAGGGTGAATGGCTACACCTTC
NA | NA | TRBJ1-4 | TRBV5-1 | CASSLWRGTNEKLFF | TGCGCCAGCAGCTTATGGCGGGGGACTAATGAAAAACTGTTTTTT
NA | NA | TRBJ1-2 | TRBV12-3/TRBV12-4 | CASTGAYYGYTF | TGTGCCAGCACAGGGGCATACTATGGCTACACCTTC
TRBD1 | once | TRBJ1-2 | TRBV19 | CASCRTGDYGYTF | TGTGCCAGTTGCCGGACAGGGGACTATGGCTACACCTTC
TRBD1 | NA | TRBJ1-2 | TRBV7-2 | CASSLSPDRVNYGYTF | TGTGCCAGCAGCTTATCCCCGGACAGGGTCAACTATGGCTACACCTTC
NA | NA | TRBJ1-1 | TRBV5-6 | CASSFYTGLGAFF | TGTGCCAGCAGCTTTTACACAGGCCTGGGAGCTTTCTTT
TRBD1 | NA | TRBJ1-1 | TRBV27 | CASSHWTGGGEAFF | TGTGCCAGCAGTCATTGGACAGGGGGAGGTGAAGCTTTCTTT
TRBD2 | NA | TRBJ2-1 | TRBV7-6 | CASSAGLAGMSSYNEQFF | TGTGCCAGCAGCGCCGGACTAGCGGGAATGAGCTCCTACAATGAGCAGTTCTTC
NA | NA | TRBJ1-5 | TRBV21-1 | CASSLQTGYQPQHF | TGTGCCAGCAGCTTACAAACAGGGTATCAGCCCCAGCATTTT
TRBD1 | NA | TRBJ1-4 | TRBV5-1 | CASSETGAGEKLFF | TGCGCCAGCAGTGAAACAGGGGCTGGTGAAAAACTGTTTTTT
TRBD1 | NA | TRBJ1-2 | TRBV29-1 | CSAGQGADGYTF | TGCAGCGCGGGACAGGGGGCAGATGGCTACACCTTC
NA | NA | TRBJ1-6 | TRBV7-9 | CASSLEQYNSPLHF | TGTGCCAGCAGCTTGGAACAGTATAATTCACCCCTCCACTTT
NA | NA | TRBJ2-3 | TRBV6-5 | CASSYSSSTDTQYF | TGTGCCAGCAGTTATTCTTCTAGCACAGATACGCAGTATTTT
NA | NA | TRBJ1-6 | TRBV30 | CAWNSARNSPLHF | TGTGCCTGGAATTCTGCGAGGAACTCACCCCTCCACTTT
NA | once | TRBJ2-7 | TRBV30 | CAWSAWGHDEQYF | TGTGCCTGGAGTGCCTGGGGCCACGACGAGCAGTACTTC
NA | NA | TRBJ2-7 | TRBV18 | CASSPRVSYEQYF | TGTGCCAGCTCACCCAGGGTAAGCTACGAGCAGTACTTC
TRBD1 | NA | TRBJ1-2 | TRBV18 | CASSPPGQGAFSGYTF | TGTGCCAGCTCACCACCGGGACAGGGGGCATTCAGTGGCTACACCTTC
NA | NA | TRBJ2-2 | TRBV11-3 | CASSHDNTGNTGELFF | TGTGCCAGCAGCCACGACAACACCGGGAACACCGGGGAGCTGTTTTTT
NA | NA | TRBJ2-1 | TRBV6-2/TRBV6-3 | CASSFRGGGIGTSYNEQFF | TGTGCCAGCAGTTTTCGGGGTGGAGGGATTGGCACCTCCTACAATGAGCAGTTCTTC
TRBD1 | NA | TRBJ2-7 | TRBV27 | CASKRTGGYEQYF | TGTGCCAGTAAGCGGACAGGGGGCTACGAGCAGTACTTC
NA | NA | TRBJ1-5 | TRBV5-1 | CASSLEGGGAQPQHF | TGCGCCAGCAGCTTGGAAGGTGGAGGGGCCCAGCCCCAGCATTTT
TRBD2 | NA | TRBJ2-3 | TRBV4-2 | CASSQVSGTADTQYF | TGTGCCAGCAGCCAAGTAAGCGGGACGGCAGATACGCAGTATTTT